This is a list of T cell receptor beta chains from one sample in a study of blood T cell repertoires in COVID-19. Sequencing used immunoSEQ multiplex PCR; TCRdb keeps in-frame clones, though not all of them. The sample has approximately 10,000 clones, approximately 74% seen once. The sample consisted of peripheral blood. The receptors were sampled from a man between 60 and 70 years old with COVID-19, enrolled during active disease. Both conserved end residues are part of each CDR3. A D gene is named only where the DNA matches it firmly. Some rows mark clone size as missing; the rest say once, few, many or name a class of expanded clone.

>TRBD1|TRBJ1-5|-|TRBV28
TGTGCCAGCAGCCGACAGGGGGCCCGCAATCAGCCCCAGCATTTT
CASSRQGARNQPQHF
>TRBD1|TRBJ2-7|-|TRBV12-3/TRBV12-4
TGTGCCAGCACCGACAGGGCCCTCTACGAGCAGTACTTC
CASTDRALYEQYF
>TRBD1|TRBJ1-5|-|TRBV18
TGTGCCAGCTCACCGGACAGGGATCAGCCCCAGCATTTT
CASSPDRDQPQHF
>-|TRBJ1-6|-|TRBV5-1
TGCGCCAGCAGCACTAGTGAGACAACTTCACCCCTCCACTTT
CASSTSETTSPLHF
>-|TRBJ2-5|few|TRBV13
TGTGCCAGCAGCTCACGACTAGAAGAGACCCAGTACTTC
CASSSRLEETQYF
>-|TRBJ2-2|few|TRBV7-2
TGTGCCAGCAGCCCCTCTACCGGGGAGCTGTTTTTT
CASSPSTGELFF
>TRBD1|TRBJ1-2|few|TRBV27
TGTGCCAGCAGTCATATGTCGACAGGGTTGAATGGCTACACCTTC
CASSHMSTGLNGYTF
>TRBD1|TRBJ1-2|-|TRBV7-9
TGTGCCAGCAGCTTAGAGGGGGGACAGGCTGGCGCTGGCTACACCTTC
CASSLEGGQAGAGYTF
>TRBD2|TRBJ2-5|-|TRBV6-5
TGTGCCAGCAGGCTAGCGGGGGGCCAAGAGACCCAGTACTTC
CASRLAGGQETQYF
>-|TRBJ1-1|-|TRBV6-5
TGTGCCACCCGGGGGGCTGGGGGGAACACTGAAGCTTTCTTT
CATRGAGGNTEAFF
>-|TRBJ2-7|-|TRBV30
TGTGCCTGGAGTCGGGAGCGCTACGAGCAGTACTTC
CAWSRERYEQYF
>-|TRBJ2-3|-|TRBV9
TGTGCCAGCAGCGTAGAGACACCAGATACGCAGTATTTT
CASSVETPDTQYF
>TRBD2|TRBJ2-3|-|TRBV3-1/TRBV3-2
TGTGCCAGCAGCCAAAAACTAGCGGGGGGCCGAGATACGCAGTATTTT
CASSQKLAGGRDTQYF
>-|TRBJ1-5|few|TRBV19
TGTGCCAGTAGTATCAGTAAGGGAGGAAGCAATCAGCCCCAGCATTTT
CASSISKGGSNQPQHF
>TRBD2|TRBJ2-7|-|TRBV7-9
TGTGCCAGCCGCTTCGGGGGCGGCGCGGGGGGCGCATCCTACGAGCAGTACTTC
CASRFGGGAGGASYEQYF
>-|TRBJ1-4|-|TRBV11-3
TGTGCCAGCAGCCAGGGGTCTGCAACTAATGAAAAACTGTTTTTT
CASSQGSATNEKLFF
>-|TRBJ2-5|-|TRBV3-1/TRBV3-2
TGTGCCAGCAGCCAAACCAACAGGGACGAGACCCAGTACTTC
CASSQTNRDETQYF
>-|TRBJ1-1|-|TRBV28
TGTGCCAGCGAAAAAGGGGATTTGACTGAAGCTTTCTTT
CASEKGDLTEAFF
>TRBD1|TRBJ2-7|-|TRBV29-1
TGCAGCGTTGAAGGCGGGGACAGGGGTAGCTATGACGAGCAGTACTTC
CSVEGGDRGSYDEQYF
>-|TRBJ2-1|-|TRBV19
TGTGCCAGTATCCTTAACAATGAGCAGTTCTTC
CASILNNEQFF
>-|TRBJ1-5|-|TRBV30
TGTGCCTGGAGCCCATCGGGACAGCCCCAGCATTTT
CAWSPSGQPQHF
>TRBD1|TRBJ1-1|-|TRBV5-1
TGCGCCAGCAGCTTGGTGGGACAGGGAGCCACTGAAGCTTTCTTT
CASSLVGQGATEAFF
>-|TRBJ1-3|medium-sized|TRBV3-1/TRBV3-2
TGTGCCAGCAGCTTGACAGGTGGCGATGGAAACACCATATATTTT
CASSLTGGDGNTIYF
>-|TRBJ1-3|-|TRBV3-1/TRBV3-2
TGTGCCAGCAGTATACAGGGTTATGGAAACACCATATATTTT
CASSIQGYGNTIYF
>-|TRBJ1-1|-|TRBV28
TGTGCCAGCAGTTTATACAGGGAAGTAAGTGAAGCTTTCTTT
CASSLYREVSEAFF
>-|TRBJ1-1|-|TRBV7-9
TGTGCCAGCAGCCTGGAAGAGGGCACTGAAGCTTTCTTT
CASSLEEGTEAFF
>-|TRBJ1-1|-|TRBV5-1
TGCGCCAGCAGCTTCGACATGAACACTGAAGCTTTCTTT
CASSFDMNTEAFF
>TRBD2|TRBJ2-3|-|TRBV2
TGTGCCAGCAGTGCTGAGGCGGGGGGAACCACAGATACGCAGTATTTT
CASSAEAGGTTDTQYF
>TRBD2|TRBJ2-1|-|TRBV28
TGTGCCAGCAGGTCTAGCGGGGAGATATTCTACAATGAGCAGTTCTTC
CASRSSGEIFYNEQFF
>-|TRBJ1-4|-|TRBV6-5
TGTGCCAGCAGTTACAGTCCAGGGGCGGATGAAAAACTGTTTTTT
CASSYSPGADEKLFF
>TRBD2|TRBJ2-2|few|TRBV11-3
TGTGCCAGCAGCCTCAGCGGGACCACCGGGGAGCTGTTTTTT
CASSLSGTTGELFF
>-|TRBJ1-4|once|TRBV5-1
TGCGCCAGCAGCTTGGGGGAGGTTTTTAATGAAAAACTGTTTTTT
CASSLGEVFNEKLFF
>-|TRBJ2-3|once|TRBV5-1
TGCGCCAGCAGCTTTTGGGGAGAGACAGATACGCAGTATTTT
CASSFWGETDTQYF
>-|TRBJ2-1|-|TRBV5-1
TGCGCCAGCAGGCCAACACTATACGGCCCCTACAATGAGCAGTTCTTC
CASRPTLYGPYNEQFF
>-|TRBJ1-5|-|TRBV18
TGTGCCAGCTCACCACCCCCAGGCAATCAGCCCCAGCATTTT
CASSPPPGNQPQHF
>TRBD1|TRBJ2-7|few|TRBV7-2
TGTGCCAGCAGAATCCGGGACAGGCACTACGAGCAGTACTTC
CASRIRDRHYEQYF
>TRBD1|TRBJ1-1|-|TRBV7-9
TGTGCCAGCAGCACTGGGAGGACAGGGCCAGCCACTGAAGCTTTCTTT
CASSTGRTGPATEAFF
>-|TRBJ1-2|-|TRBV5-5
TGTGCCAGCAGCCCTGACTCGGGAGGCTATGGCTACACCTTC
CASSPDSGGYGYTF
>-|TRBJ2-6|-|TRBV7-2
TGTGCCAGCAGCCACGGGTATCCCAACTCCGGGGCCAACGTCCTGACTTTC
CASSHGYPNSGANVLTF
>TRBD1|TRBJ2-7|medium-sized|TRBV11-2
TGTGCCAGCAGCTTAGTAAGGACAGGGGATTACGAGCAGTACTTC
CASSLVRTGDYEQYF
>-|TRBJ2-2|-|TRBV11-3
TGTGCCAGCAGCCCATCCCCTATAACCGGGGAGCTGTTTTTT
CASSPSPITGELFF
>-|TRBJ2-2|-|TRBV24-1
TGTGCCACCAGTGACTACGGGGAGCTGTTTTTT
CATSDYGELFF
>TRBD2|TRBJ2-5|few|TRBV6-5
TGTGCCAGCGGGACTAGCGGGGGGTTAGAGACCCAGTACTTC
CASGTSGGLETQYF
>TRBD1|TRBJ2-1|-|TRBV4-1
TGCGCCAGCAGCCTAGATTTATTCGGGACAGGGGGCTACAATGAGCAGTTCTTC
CASSLDLFGTGGYNEQFF
>TRBD2|TRBJ2-5|few|TRBV2
TGTGCCAGCAGTGACCGGCTAGCGGAAGAGACCCAGTACTTC
CASSDRLAEETQYF
>TRBD2|TRBJ2-1|few|TRBV28
TGTGCCAGCAGTTTAGGAGGCGGGAGGGCCTACAATGAGCAGTTCTTC
CASSLGGGRAYNEQFF
>TRBD1|TRBJ1-6|-|TRBV5-6
TGTGCCAGCAGCTTGTCAGGGGGCGACTCACCCCTCCACTTT
CASSLSGGDSPLHF
>TRBD2|TRBJ2-6|medium-sized|TRBV2
TGTGCCAGCACGAGGCGGGAGGGCTCCGGGGCCAACGTCCTGACTTTC
CASTRREGSGANVLTF
>TRBD2|TRBJ2-1|-|TRBV5-4
TGTGCCAGCAGCTCCCGCGTAGCGGGCCCCCTGGGCAATGAGCAGTTCTTC
CASSSRVAGPLGNEQFF
>TRBD2|TRBJ2-1|once|TRBV6-5
TGTGCCAGCACCAAGAGGCTAGCGGGGGGATATGAGCAGTTCTTC
CASTKRLAGGYEQFF
>-|TRBJ1-5|-|TRBV19
TGTGCCAGTAGTATTTACAGCCTCAGCAATCAGCCCCAGCATTTT
CASSIYSLSNQPQHF
>-|TRBJ2-1|-|TRBV19
TGTGCCAGTAGAAGAGCCGGGACATACTCCTACAATGAGCAGTTCTTC
CASRRAGTYSYNEQFF
>-|TRBJ2-7|-|TRBV7-9
TGTGCCAGCAGCCCTACCCTCCCCGAGCAGTACTTC
CASSPTLPEQYF
>TRBD1|TRBJ1-6|-|TRBV27
TGTGCCAGCAGCCCGGGACAGGGGGCATTCTTGTATAATTCACCCCTCCACTTT
CASSPGQGAFLYNSPLHF
>-|TRBJ1-3|-|TRBV9
TGTGCCAGCAGGAGGACTCGCTCAGGGGACACCATATATTTT
CASRRTRSGDTIYF
>-|TRBJ2-5|-|TRBV2
TGTGCCAGCAAAGAGAGAAGGAGGGATCAAGAGACCCAGTACTTC
CASKERRRDQETQYF
>-|TRBJ2-1|-|TRBV3-1/TRBV3-2
TGTGCCAGCAGCCAAGATCTCTCGATAATACGGGTGAATGAGCAGTTCTTC
CASSQDLSIIRVNEQFF
>-|TRBJ1-4|-|TRBV5-1
TGCGCCAGCAGAACCCTGGACTCAACTAATGAAAAACTGTTTTTT
CASRTLDSTNEKLFF